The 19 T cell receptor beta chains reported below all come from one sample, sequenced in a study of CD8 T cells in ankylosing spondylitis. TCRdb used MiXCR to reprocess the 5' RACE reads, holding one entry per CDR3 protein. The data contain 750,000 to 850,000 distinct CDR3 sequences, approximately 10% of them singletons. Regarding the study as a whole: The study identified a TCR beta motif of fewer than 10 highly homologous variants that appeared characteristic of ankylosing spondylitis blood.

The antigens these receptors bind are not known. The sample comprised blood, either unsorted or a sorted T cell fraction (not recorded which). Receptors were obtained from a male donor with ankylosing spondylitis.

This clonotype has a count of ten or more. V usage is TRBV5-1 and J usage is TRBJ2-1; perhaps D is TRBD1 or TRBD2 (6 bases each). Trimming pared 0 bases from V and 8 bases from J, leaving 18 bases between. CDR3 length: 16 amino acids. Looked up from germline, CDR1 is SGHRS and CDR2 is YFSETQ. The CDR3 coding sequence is TGCGCCAGCAGCTTGGGGGGGGCGGAAGATTCGTATGAGCAGTTCTTC. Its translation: CASSLGGAEDSYEQFF.

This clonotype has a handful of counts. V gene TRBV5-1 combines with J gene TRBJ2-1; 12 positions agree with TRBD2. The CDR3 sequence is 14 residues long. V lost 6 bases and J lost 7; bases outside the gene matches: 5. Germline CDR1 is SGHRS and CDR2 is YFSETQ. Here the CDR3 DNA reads TGCGCCAGCACTTTAGGACTAGCGGGGAATGAGCAGTTCTTC. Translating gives CASTLGLAGNEQFF.

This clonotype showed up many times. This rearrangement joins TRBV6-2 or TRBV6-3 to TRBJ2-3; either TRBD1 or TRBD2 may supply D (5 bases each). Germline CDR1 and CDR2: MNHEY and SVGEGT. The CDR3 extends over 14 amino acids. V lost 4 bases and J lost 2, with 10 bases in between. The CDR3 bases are TGTGCCAGCAGTTGGGACCGCTCCACAGATACGCAGTATTTT. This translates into CASSWDRSTDTQYF.

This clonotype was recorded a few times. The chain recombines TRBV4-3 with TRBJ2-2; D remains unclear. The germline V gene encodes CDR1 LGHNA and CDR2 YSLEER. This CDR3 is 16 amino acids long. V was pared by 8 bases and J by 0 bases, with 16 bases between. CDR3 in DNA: TGCGCCAGCCGACCAACATCGTTCGCGAACACCGGGGAGCTGTTTTTT. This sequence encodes CASRPTSFANTGELFF.

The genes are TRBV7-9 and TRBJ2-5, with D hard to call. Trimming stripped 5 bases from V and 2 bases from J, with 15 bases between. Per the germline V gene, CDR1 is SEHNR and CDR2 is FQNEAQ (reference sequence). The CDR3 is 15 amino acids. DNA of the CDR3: TGTGCCAGCAGCCCGCTTTCGTTCTTTCAAGAGACCCAGTACTTC. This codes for CASSPLSFFQETQYF.

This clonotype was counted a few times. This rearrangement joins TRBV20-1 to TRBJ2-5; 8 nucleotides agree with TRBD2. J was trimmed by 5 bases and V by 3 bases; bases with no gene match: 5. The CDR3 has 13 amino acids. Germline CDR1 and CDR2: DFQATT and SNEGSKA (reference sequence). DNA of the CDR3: TGCAGTGCTAGCGGGAGGGCCCTGGAGACCCAGTACTTC. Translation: CSASGRALETQYF.

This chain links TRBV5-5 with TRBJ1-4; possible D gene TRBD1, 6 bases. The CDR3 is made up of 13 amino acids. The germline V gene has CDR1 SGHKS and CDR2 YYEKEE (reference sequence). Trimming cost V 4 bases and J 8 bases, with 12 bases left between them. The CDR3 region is CASSRRTEEKLFF. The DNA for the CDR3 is TGTGCCAGCAGCCGACGGACAGAGGAAAAACTGTTTTTT.

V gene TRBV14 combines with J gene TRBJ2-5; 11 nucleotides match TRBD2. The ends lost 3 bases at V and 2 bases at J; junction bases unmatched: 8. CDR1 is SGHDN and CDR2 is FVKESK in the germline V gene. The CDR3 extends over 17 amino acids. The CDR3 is CASSQTGLAGFQETQYF. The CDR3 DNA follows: TGTGCCAGCAGCCAGACCGGACTAGCGGGTTTTCAAGAGACCCAGTACTTC.

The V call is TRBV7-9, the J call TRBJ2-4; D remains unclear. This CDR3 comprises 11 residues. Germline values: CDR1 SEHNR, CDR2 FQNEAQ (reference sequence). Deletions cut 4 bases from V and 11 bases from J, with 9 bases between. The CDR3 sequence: CASSSFAVQYF. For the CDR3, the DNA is TGTGCCAGCAGCTCCTTCGCGGTTCAGTACTTC. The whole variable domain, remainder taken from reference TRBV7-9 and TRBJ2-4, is DTGVSQNPRHKITKRGQNVTFRCDPISEHNRLYWYRQTLGQGPEFLTYFQNEAQLEKSRLLSDRFSAERPKGSFSTLEIQRTEQGDSAMYLCASSSFAVQYFGAGTRLSVL.

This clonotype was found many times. CDR3 in amino acids: CSASFRAEGYGYTF. In nucleotides, the CDR3 is TGCAGTGCTAGCTTTCGAGCAGAAGGCTATGGCTACACCTTC. The chain employs TRBV20-1 and TRBJ1-2; D remains unclear. Germline CDR1 and CDR2: DFQATT and SNEGSKA (reference sequence). V gave up 3 bases and J gave up 4 bases, with 15 bases separating them. The CDR3 runs to 14 residues.

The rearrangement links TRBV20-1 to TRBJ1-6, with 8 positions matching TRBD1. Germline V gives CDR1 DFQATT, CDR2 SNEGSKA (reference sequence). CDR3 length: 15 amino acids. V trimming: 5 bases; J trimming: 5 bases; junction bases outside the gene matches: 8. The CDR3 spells CSAPRPGQDNSPLHF. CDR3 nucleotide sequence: TGCAGTGCTCCGAGGCCGGGACAGGATAATTCACCCCTCCACTTT.

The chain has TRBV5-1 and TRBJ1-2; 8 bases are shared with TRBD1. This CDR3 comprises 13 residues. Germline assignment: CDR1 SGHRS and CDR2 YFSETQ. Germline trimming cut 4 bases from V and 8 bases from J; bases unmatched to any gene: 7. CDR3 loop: CASSQGAREGYTF. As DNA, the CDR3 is TGCGCCAGCAGCCAGGGGGCTCGGGAGGGCTACACCTTC.

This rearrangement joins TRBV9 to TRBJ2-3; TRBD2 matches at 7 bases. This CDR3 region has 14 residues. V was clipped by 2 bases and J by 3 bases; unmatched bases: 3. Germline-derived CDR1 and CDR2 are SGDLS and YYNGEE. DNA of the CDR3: TGTGCCAGCAGCGTTTTGGGGGGGACAGATACGCAGTATTTT. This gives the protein CASSVLGGTDTQYF.

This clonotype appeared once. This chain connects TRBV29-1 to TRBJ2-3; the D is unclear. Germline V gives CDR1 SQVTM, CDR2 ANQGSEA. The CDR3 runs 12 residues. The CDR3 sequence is CRAFRDTDTQYF. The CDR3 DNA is TGCAGAGCCTTTCGCGACACCGATACGCAGTATTTT.

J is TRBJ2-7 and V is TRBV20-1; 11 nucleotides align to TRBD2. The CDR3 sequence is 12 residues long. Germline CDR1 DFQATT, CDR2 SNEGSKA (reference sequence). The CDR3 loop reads CRVSGRGVEQYF. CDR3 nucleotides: TGCAGGGTTAGCGGGAGGGGCGTCGAGCAGTACTTC.

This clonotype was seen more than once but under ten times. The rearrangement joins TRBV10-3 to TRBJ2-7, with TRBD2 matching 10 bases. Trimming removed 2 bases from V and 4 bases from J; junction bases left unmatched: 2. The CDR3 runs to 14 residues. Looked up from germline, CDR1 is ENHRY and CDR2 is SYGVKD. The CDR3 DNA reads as TGTGCCATCAGTGAGACTAGCGGGGTTTACGAGCAGTACTTC. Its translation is CAISETSGVYEQYF.

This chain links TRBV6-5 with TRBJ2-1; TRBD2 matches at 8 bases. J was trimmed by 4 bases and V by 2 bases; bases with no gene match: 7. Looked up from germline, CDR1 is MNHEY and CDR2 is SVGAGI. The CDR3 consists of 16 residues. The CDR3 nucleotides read TGTGCCAGCAGTTACCTCTTCGGGGGGGGGTACAATGAGCAGTTCTTC. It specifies CASSYLFGGGYNEQFF.

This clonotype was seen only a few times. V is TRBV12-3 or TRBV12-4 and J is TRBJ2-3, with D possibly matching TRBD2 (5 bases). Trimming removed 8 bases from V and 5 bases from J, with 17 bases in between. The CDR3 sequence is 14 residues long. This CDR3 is CASHRRGAQDTQYF. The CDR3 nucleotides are TGTGCCAGCCACCGTCGGGGAGCGCAAGATACGCAGTATTTT.

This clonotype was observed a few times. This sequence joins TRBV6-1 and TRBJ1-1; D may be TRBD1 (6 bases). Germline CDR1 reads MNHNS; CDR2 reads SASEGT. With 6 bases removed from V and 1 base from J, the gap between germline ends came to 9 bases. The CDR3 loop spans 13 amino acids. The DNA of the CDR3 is TGTGCCAGCAGACGACAGGAGAACACTGAAGCTTTCTTT. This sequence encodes CASRRQENTEAFF.